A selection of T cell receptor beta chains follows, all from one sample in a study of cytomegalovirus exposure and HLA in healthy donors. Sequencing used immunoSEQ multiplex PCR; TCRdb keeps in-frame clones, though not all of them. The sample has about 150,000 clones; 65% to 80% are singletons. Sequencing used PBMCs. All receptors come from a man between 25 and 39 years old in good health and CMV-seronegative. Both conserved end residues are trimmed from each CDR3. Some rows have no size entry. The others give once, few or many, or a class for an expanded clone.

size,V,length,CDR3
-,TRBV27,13,ASSLRRSDGNTIY
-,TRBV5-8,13,ASSSGTGLNQPQH
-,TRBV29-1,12,SVETAGGRNEQF
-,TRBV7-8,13,ASSQGTVANYGYT
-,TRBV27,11,ATGFLTGSRQY
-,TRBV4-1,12,ASSQPGAIYGYT
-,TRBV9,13,ASSYRLSGANVLT
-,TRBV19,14,ASSHGGQSGSWTQH
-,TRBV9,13,ASSVGGDPLDTQY
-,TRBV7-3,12,ASSLGLGFYEQF
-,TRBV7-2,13,ASSSSGSPSYGYT
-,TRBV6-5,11,ASSRDIDQPQH
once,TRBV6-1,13,ASSARGLGPAEAF
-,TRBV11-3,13,ASSLGGRSAGELF
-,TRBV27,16,ASSPLTGRDGVGNTIY
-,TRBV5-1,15,ASSPGTQGIWNQPQH
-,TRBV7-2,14,ASSQTGQFTGNTIY
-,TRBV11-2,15,ASSLTQGTISNQPQH
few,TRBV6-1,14,ASSEVAGGLTDTQY
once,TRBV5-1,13,ASSLSGRNTGELF
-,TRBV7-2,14,ASSLGWGLTNYGYT
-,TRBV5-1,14,ASTRSGTGNTGELF
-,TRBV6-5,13,ASSWQRDSGNTIY
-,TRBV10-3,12,AISEVDRAYEQY
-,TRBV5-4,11,ASSLVGGGEAF
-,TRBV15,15,ATSRDLGGQSNQPQH
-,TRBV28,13,ASSPQLGGGAEAF
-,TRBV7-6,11,ATREQPNTEAF
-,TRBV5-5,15,ASSLKSGQSLNTEAF
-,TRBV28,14,ASSLRGSSTNEKLF
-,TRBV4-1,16,ASSSEGHPFSGANGLT
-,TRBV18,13,ASSPMGQGNSPLH
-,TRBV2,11,ASRGQMNTEAF
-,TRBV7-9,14,ASSLALAGGTDTQY
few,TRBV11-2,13,ASSLAPTDSHEQY